The clone carrying this T cell receptor beta chain was seen just once. What it binds is unknown. These data belong to a study of T cells in Graves' hyperthyroidism and ophthalmopathy. Each person with ophthalmopathy scored at least 3 on the Clinical Activity Score, reached NOSPECS grade 4 or higher, and had been ill under 3 months. RNA transcripts served as the template for amplifying TCR beta CDR3 regions. HTBI primers were the set used in a first-round RT-PCR of the TCR CDR3. MiXCR, applied by TCRdb to the multiplex PCR reads, yields one record per CDR3 protein. The profile shows around 540,000 distinct CDR3 sequences, about 16% of them singletons. Study-wide results and limits: Separation of ophthalmopathy from stable hyperthyroidism was achieved by a 13 V-J model.

V lost 7 bases and J lost 2; bases outside the gene matches: 4. Germline V CDR1 and CDR2: MDHEN, SYDVKM. CDR3 size: 13 residues. Sequencing was performed on blood. V and J are TRBV28 and TRBJ1-1, with 7 bases identical to TRBD1. This clonotype was obtained from a woman aged 25-40 years with Graves' ophthalmopathy. CDR3 sequence: CASKPGGNTEAFF. Written as DNA, the CDR3 is TGTGCCAGCAAGCCAGGGGGAAACACTGAAGCTTTCTTT.